This T cell receptor beta chain was identified in a study of T cell repertoires in cytomegalovirus infection. The V gene lost 5 bases and the J gene lost 7 bases, with 21 bases spanning the gap. The CDR3 extends over 17 amino acids. From germline, CDR1 is SGHVS and CDR2 FNYEAQ. TCRdb analysed the reads with MiXCR anew, one entry per CDR3 protein. There are about 330,000 distinct CDR3 sequences in the sample; nearly 35% occur only once, and approximately 13% lies in the top ten. Of note for this clonotype: Its antigen is still unknown.

The sample consisted of cultured PBMCs, taken from culture after CMV antigen stimulation. The sequence derives from a human donor in good health (CMV status not recorded). Some clones in this sample may be carry-over from other donors' samples. The chain couples TRBV7-6 to TRBJ1-6, with a weak D call TRBD1 (6 bases). The CDR3 loop reads CASSTLQGSRSNSPLHF. The CDR3 DNA reads TGTGCCAGCAGCACCTTACAGGGCTCGAGATCCAATTCACCCCTCCACTTT. Variable domain in full (rest from reference TRBV7-6 and TRBJ1-6): GAGVSQSPRYKVTKRGQDVALRCDPISGHVSLYWYRQALGQGPEFLTYFNYEAQQDKSGLPNDRFSAERPEGSISTLTIQRTEQRDSAMYRCASSTLQGSRSNSPLHFGNGTRLTVT.